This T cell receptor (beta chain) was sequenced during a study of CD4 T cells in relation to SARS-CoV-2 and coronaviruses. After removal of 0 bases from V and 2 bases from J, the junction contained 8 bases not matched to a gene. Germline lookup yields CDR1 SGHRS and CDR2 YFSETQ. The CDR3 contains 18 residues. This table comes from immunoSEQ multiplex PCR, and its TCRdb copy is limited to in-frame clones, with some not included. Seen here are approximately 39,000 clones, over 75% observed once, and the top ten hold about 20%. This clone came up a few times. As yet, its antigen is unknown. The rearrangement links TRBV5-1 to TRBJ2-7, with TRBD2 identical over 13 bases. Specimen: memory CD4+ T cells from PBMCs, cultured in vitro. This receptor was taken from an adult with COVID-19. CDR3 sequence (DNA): TGCGCCAGCAGCTTGGGACTAGCGGGAGGCTCTAACCCCTACGAGCAGTACTTC. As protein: CASSLGLAGGSNPYEQYF.